These T cell receptor beta chains were read from a single sample in a study of T cell repertoires in cytomegalovirus infection. Via MiXCR, TCRdb re-called the reads, giving one row per CDR3 protein. The table lists fewer than 250,000 distinct CDR3 sequences, roughly an eighth of them singletons. What was sequenced was PBMCs. These receptors all come from a human donor in good health (CMV status not recorded). Some clones in this sample may be carry-over from other donors' samples. Each CDR3 is given with its conserved first and last residue. D genes are given only for firm matches. A row's size may be missing; if present it is once, few, many or a size class.

TRBV25-1	few	.	TRBJ1-1	CASSIQGVATEAFF	TGTGCCAGCAGTATACAGGGCGTGGCGACTGAAGCTTTCTTT
TRBV2	.	.	TRBJ2-4	CASSPRGAGLTKNIQYF	TGTGCCAGCAGTCCACGTGGGGCAGGGCTGACCAAAAACATTCAGTACTTC
TRBV6-6	.	.	TRBJ1-2	CASRPVNYGYTF	TGTGCCAGCAGACCGGTTAACTATGGCTACACCTTC
TRBV11-3	many	TRBD2	TRBJ2-7	CASSFSGSYEQYF	TGTGCCAGCAGCTTTAGCGGGAGTTACGAGCAGTACTTC
TRBV7-2	many	.	TRBJ1-2	CASIRSQGLSYGYTF	TGTGCCAGCATCCGCTCCCAGGGACTCAGCTATGGCTACACCTTC
TRBV19	.	.	TRBJ1-1	CASSIIGRDTEAFF	TGTGCCAGTAGTATAATAGGGAGGGACACTGAAGCTTTCTTT
TRBV11-2	.	.	TRBJ2-5	CASSLAGSGWETQYF	TGTGCCAGCAGCTTAGCCGGGAGCGGTTGGGAGACCCAGTACTTC
TRBV7-8	many	.	TRBJ2-1	CASSLAGRYNEQFF	TGTGCCAGCAGCTTAGCCGGCAGGTACAATGAGCAGTTCTTC
TRBV7-2	many	.	TRBJ1-4	CASSSREGQGNEKLFF	TGTGCCAGCAGCTCCCGCGAGGGGCAGGGAAATGAAAAACTGTTTTTT
TRBV6-5	.	TRBD1	TRBJ2-7	CASRIQGARYEQYF	TGTGCCAGCAGGATACAGGGGGCGCGTTACGAGCAGTACTTC
TRBV5-6	.	.	TRBJ1-5	CASSRYNRQPQHF	TGTGCCAGCAGCCGATATAACAGACAGCCCCAGCATTTT
TRBV7-3	many	.	TRBJ2-1	CASSWDSYNEQFF	TGTGCCAGCAGCTGGGACTCTTACAATGAGCAGTTCTTC
TRBV28	many	.	TRBJ1-2	CVKNRGLGPGGGYTF	TGTGTGAAAAACCGAGGCTTGGGCCCCGGGGGCGGCTACACCTTC
TRBV5-4	few	TRBD1	TRBJ2-7	CASSGISGTGMAYEQYF	TGTGCCAGCAGCGGAATATCCGGGACAGGGATGGCCTACGAGCAGTACTTC
TRBV19	many	.	TRBJ2-2	CASSIFFNPRETGELFF	TGTGCCAGTAGTATATTCTTTAACCCGCGGGAAACCGGGGAGCTGTTTTTT
TRBV7-2	many	TRBD2	TRBJ2-1	CASSPGVAGGRQFF	TGTGCCAGCAGCCCCGGGGTAGCGGGAGGGCGGCAGTTCTTC
TRBV7-2	many	TRBD2	TRBJ2-1	CASSPSGRSDNEQFF	TGTGCCAGCAGCCCTAGCGGGAGGTCCGACAATGAGCAGTTCTTC
TRBV7-2	many	.	TRBJ2-1	CASSQTGANEQFF	TGTGCCAGCAGCCAGACGGGGGCAAATGAGCAGTTCTTC
TRBV7-9	many	.	TRBJ1-2	CASSFGGSGYTF	TGTGCCAGCAGCTTTGGGGGCTCTGGCTACACCTTC
TRBV7-8	many	.	TRBJ2-3	CASSLTGTTDTQYF	TGTGCCAGCAGCTTAACGGGAACCACAGATACGCAGTATTTT
TRBV29-1	.	.	TRBJ2-2	CSIQIWTGGGELFF	TGCAGCATCCAGATTTGGACTGGTGGCGGGGAGCTGTTTTTT
TRBV7-2	many	TRBD1	TRBJ1-3	CASSSRGIRAGNTIYF	TGTGCCAGCAGCTCCAGGGGGATCAGGGCTGGAAACACCATATATTTT
TRBV7-2	many	.	TRBJ2-5	CASSLAGGSQETQYF	TGTGCCAGCAGCTTAGCGGGGGGATCTCAAGAGACCCAGTACTTC
TRBV12-3/TRBV12-4	.	TRBD1	TRBJ2-5	CASSLRGPEETQYF	TGTGCCAGCAGTTTAAGGGGGCCAGAAGAGACCCAGTACTTC
TRBV28	.	.	TRBJ2-3	CASSLSGRPDLGYTDTQYF	TGTGCCAGCAGTTTAAGCGGCAGACCAGATTTGGGCTACACAGATACGCAGTATTTT
TRBV24-1	many	.	TRBJ1-5	CATSGPWGREPQHF	TGTGCCACCAGTGGACCTTGGGGGCGCGAGCCCCAGCATTTT
TRBV5-1	.	TRBD2	TRBJ2-7	CASSLGSGSLYGQYF	TGCGCCAGCAGCTTGGGGAGCGGGAGCCTCTACGGGCAGTACTTC
TRBV19	many	.	TRBJ2-1	CASTQRSQSYNEQFF	TGTGCCAGTACCCAGCGGAGCCAATCCTACAATGAGCAGTTCTTC
TRBV12-3/TRBV12-4	many	TRBD1	TRBJ1-2	CASRRDSSSYGYTF	TGTGCCAGCAGAAGGGACAGTTCTAGCTATGGCTACACCTTC
TRBV7-9	many	.	TRBJ2-5	CASSLKIETQYF	TGTGCCAGCAGCTTAAAGATCGAGACCCAGTACTTC
TRBV5-1	many	.	TRBJ1-3	CASSLDGGGNTIYF	TGCGCCAGCAGCTTGGACGGGGGTGGAAACACCATATATTTT
TRBV7-9	many	.	TRBJ1-1	CASSWGRAMNTEAFF	TGTGCCAGCAGCTGGGGCAGGGCTATGAACACTGAAGCTTTCTTT
TRBV5-4	few	TRBD1	TRBJ1-1	CASSTRTGRYTEAFF	TGTGCCAGCAGCACGCGGACAGGGCGGTACACTGAAGCTTTCTTT
TRBV19	many	.	TRBJ2-2	CASRRGSGELFF	TGTGCCAGTAGGAGGGGGAGCGGGGAGCTGTTTTTT
TRBV5-1	few	.	TRBJ2-3	CASSLDHSTDTQYF	TGCGCCAGCAGCTTGGACCATAGCACAGATACGCAGTATTTT
TRBV10-3	many	.	TRBJ2-7	CAISESRGTDEQYF	TGTGCCATCAGTGAGTCTAGGGGAACCGACGAGCAGTACTTC
TRBV7-2	many	.	TRBJ1-2	CASSLEAAPVYGYTF	TGTGCCAGCAGCTTAGAGGCCGCTCCGGTCTATGGCTACACCTTC
TRBV28	many	.	TRBJ1-1	CASAVSRIEAFF	TGTGCCAGCGCTGTAAGCAGGATTGAAGCTTTCTTT
TRBV18	.	TRBD1	TRBJ2-2	CASSPTKGQGSTGELFF	TGTGCCAGCTCACCGACGAAGGGACAGGGGAGCACCGGGGAGCTGTTTTTT
TRBV2	.	.	TRBJ2-7	CASGSGGRSSYEQYF	TGTGCCAGCGGGTCCGGGGGGCGTTCTTCCTACGAGCAGTACTTC
TRBV19	many	.	TRBJ2-1	CASSMGERANEQFF	TGTGCCAGTAGTATGGGGGAGCGGGCCAATGAGCAGTTCTTC
TRBV5-6	many	TRBD1	TRBJ2-5	CASRGQGYQETQYF	TGTGCCAGCAGGGGACAGGGGTACCAAGAGACCCAGTACTTC
TRBV7-2	many	.	TRBJ1-4	CASSSAGYEKLFF	TGTGCCAGCAGTTCGGCGGGGTATGAAAAACTGTTTTTT
TRBV4-3	many	TRBD2	TRBJ2-1	CASSQRASGTGNEQFF	TGCGCCAGCAGCCAGAGGGCGAGCGGGACGGGCAATGAGCAGTTCTTC
TRBV19	.	.	TRBJ2-7	CASSMGTGREQYF	TGTGCCAGTAGTATGGGTACAGGGCGCGAGCAGTACTTC
TRBV7-2	many	TRBD1	TRBJ2-1	CASSTSGTGRNEQFF	TGTGCCAGCAGCACTTCCGGGACAGGTAGGAATGAGCAGTTCTTC
TRBV6-4	.	.	TRBJ2-2	CASGAANTGELFF	TGTGCCAGCGGAGCGGCGAACACCGGGGAGCTGTTTTTT
TRBV7-4	few	.	TRBJ2-7	CASSSNRDTTYEQYF	TGTGCCAGCAGCTCGAACCGGGACACCACCTACGAGCAGTACTTC
TRBV19	many	.	TRBJ1-4	CASQREANEKLFF	TGTGCCAGTCAAAGGGAGGCTAATGAAAAACTGTTTTTT
TRBV19	.	.	TRBJ1-5	CASSIDRGIGDQPQHF	TGTGCCAGTAGTATAGATCGGGGGATCGGGGATCAGCCCCAGCATTTT
TRBV7-2	few	.	TRBJ2-5	CASSPVRGGGETQYF	TGTGCCAGCAGCCCCGTGAGGGGGGGCGGCGAGACCCAGTACTTC
TRBV10-3	many	TRBD1	TRBJ2-4	CAISDGQGRDIQYF	TGTGCCATCAGTGATGGACAGGGGCGGGACATTCAGTACTTC
TRBV7-2	many	TRBD1	TRBJ1-5	CASSLAGTGIGNQPQHF	TGTGCCAGCAGCTTAGCAGGGACAGGGATTGGAAATCAGCCCCAGCATTTT
TRBV2	once	TRBD1	TRBJ2-7	CASKPGAGGRGEQYF	TGTGCCAGCAAGCCCGGGGCAGGGGGTCGGGGCGAGCAGTACTTC
TRBV19	many	.	TRBJ2-5	CASSIPLRPETQYF	TGTGCCAGTAGTATACCCCTCAGACCCGAGACCCAGTACTTC